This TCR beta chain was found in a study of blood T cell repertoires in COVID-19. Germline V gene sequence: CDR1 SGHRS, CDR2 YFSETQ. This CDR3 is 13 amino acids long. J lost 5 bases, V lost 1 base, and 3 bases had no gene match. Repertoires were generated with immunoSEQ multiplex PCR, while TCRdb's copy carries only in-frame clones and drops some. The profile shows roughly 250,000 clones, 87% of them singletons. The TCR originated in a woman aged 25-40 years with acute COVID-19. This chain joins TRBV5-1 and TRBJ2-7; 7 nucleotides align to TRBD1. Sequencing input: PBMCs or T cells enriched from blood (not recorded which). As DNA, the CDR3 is TGCGCCAGCAGCTTGACAGGGGCGAACGAGCAGTACTTC. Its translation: CASSLTGANEQYF.